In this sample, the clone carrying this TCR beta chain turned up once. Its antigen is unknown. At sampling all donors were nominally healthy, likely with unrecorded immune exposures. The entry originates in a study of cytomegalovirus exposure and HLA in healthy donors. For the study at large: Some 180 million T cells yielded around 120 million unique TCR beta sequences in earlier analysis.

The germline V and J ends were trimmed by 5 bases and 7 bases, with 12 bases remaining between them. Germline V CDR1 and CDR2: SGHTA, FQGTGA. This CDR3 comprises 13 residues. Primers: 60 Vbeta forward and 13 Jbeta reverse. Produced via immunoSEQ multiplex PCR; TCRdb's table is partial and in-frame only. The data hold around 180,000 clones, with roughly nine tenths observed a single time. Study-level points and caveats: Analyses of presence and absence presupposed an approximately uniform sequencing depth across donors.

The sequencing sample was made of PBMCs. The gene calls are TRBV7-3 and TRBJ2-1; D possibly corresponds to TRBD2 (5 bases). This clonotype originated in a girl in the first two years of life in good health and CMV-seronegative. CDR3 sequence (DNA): TGTGCCAGCAGCCCTAGCCGGGGAAATGAGCAGTTCTTC. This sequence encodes CASSPSRGNEQFF.